Listed here are 2 T cell receptor beta chains from one sample, sequenced in a study of post-analysis software for immune sequencing data (dated by TCRdb to between 2015 and 2016). Results the study describes overall, beyond this receptor: Patients showed significantly higher frequencies than controls for 4 or 5 TRBV segments, among them TRBV5-6, TRBV5-1 and TRBV20-1.

Their antigens are not known. Library preparation was by PCR. The sequencer listed for this sample is Illumina HiSeq 2500. To reduce PCR and sequencing biases, unique molecular identifiers were incorporated into the TCR beta cDNA libraries. TCRdb passed the public sequencing reads through fastp at Q25 and MiXCR, retaining productive beta sequences. Rows are unified per CDR3 protein, each entry keeping the most common DNA and genes. The sample contains over 700,000 distinct CDR3 sequences, roughly 27% of them found a single time. Clones ranked in the top ten supply around 0.6% of the sample. The sequenced sample was blood. The receptors derive from a girl aged 5-17 years with multiple sclerosis.

The chain joins TRBV6-1 to TRBJ2-1; D unresolved. This CDR3 is built from 16 residues. CDR1 is MNHNS and CDR2 is SASEGT in the germline V gene. V lost 6 bases, J lost 5 bases, and 20 bases lay in between. CDR3: CASSPSAFLTNNEQFF. In DNA form, the CDR3 reads TGTGCCAGCAGCCCCAGTGCCTTTTTAACCAACAATGAGCAGTTCTTC.

The chain couples TRBV29-1 to TRBJ2-7; D not resolved. Trimming pared 1 base from V and 2 bases from J, leaving 9 bases between. This CDR3 has 13 residues. Germline V CDR1 and CDR2: SQVTM, ANQGSEA. CDR3 amino acids: CSVEGRSTYEQYF. The CDR3 DNA reads as TGCAGCGTTGAAGGTAGATCCACCTACGAGCAGTACTTC.